This is a list of T cell receptor beta chains from one sample in a study of cytomegalovirus exposure and HLA in healthy donors. Profiling relied on immunoSEQ multiplex PCR, and the TCRdb table lists in-frame clones only, not all of them. Among 150,000 or so clones listed, 77% were seen once. What was sequenced was PBMCs. These receptor sequences come from a man aged 50-60 years in good health and CMV-seropositive. CDR3s include the opening cysteine and the closing phenylalanine or tryptophan. The D gene is left open where the match is weak. Clone size appears in some rows only: once, few, many, or a class for an expanded clone.

d_gene: TRBD2; abundance: NA; v_gene: TRBV9; j_gene: TRBJ2-1; CDR3nt: TGTGCCAGCGGTGAGGTTAGGACTAGCAACTCCTACAATGAGCAGTTCTTC; CDR3aa: CASGEVRTSNSYNEQFF
d_gene: TRBD2; abundance: few; v_gene: TRBV9; j_gene: TRBJ2-1; CDR3nt: TGTGCCAGCAGCGTAGGACTAGCGGGGGGGCCGTTTAGTCTTAATGAGCAGTTCTTC; CDR3aa: CASSVGLAGGPFSLNEQFF
d_gene: NA; abundance: few; v_gene: TRBV27; j_gene: TRBJ2-7; CDR3nt: TGTGCCAGCACCCCCAAAGGTGTAACGGGCGAGCAGTACTTC; CDR3aa: CASTPKGVTGEQYF
d_gene: NA; abundance: NA; v_gene: TRBV19; j_gene: TRBJ1-5; CDR3nt: TGTGCCAGTACCCCTCGACAGTATAGCAATCAGCCCCAGCATTTT; CDR3aa: CASTPRQYSNQPQHF
d_gene: TRBD2; abundance: NA; v_gene: TRBV6-5; j_gene: TRBJ2-3; CDR3nt: TGTGCCAGCAGTTACTCGGCCCAGCGGGGGGGCGGTACGCAGTATTTT; CDR3aa: CASSYSAQRGGGTQYF
d_gene: TRBD1; abundance: once; v_gene: TRBV5-1; j_gene: TRBJ2-7; CDR3nt: TGCGCCAGCAGCCCCTCCGGGACAGCCTATCCGGGGTCCTACGAGCAGTACTTC; CDR3aa: CASSPSGTAYPGSYEQYF
d_gene: NA; abundance: NA; v_gene: TRBV19; j_gene: TRBJ1-1; CDR3nt: TGTGCCAGTAGCCTCGGGAATTTCGGTGAAGCTTTCTTT; CDR3aa: CASSLGNFGEAFF
d_gene: NA; abundance: NA; v_gene: TRBV7-2; j_gene: TRBJ1-2; CDR3nt: TGTGCCAGCAGTTCGGACGGGGGGAACTATGGCTACACCTTC; CDR3aa: CASSSDGGNYGYTF
d_gene: NA; abundance: NA; v_gene: TRBV5-4; j_gene: TRBJ2-2; CDR3nt: TGTGCCAGCAGCTCGACTAGGTCCGGGGAGCTGTTTTTT; CDR3aa: CASSSTRSGELFF
d_gene: TRBD1; abundance: NA; v_gene: TRBV4-1; j_gene: TRBJ1-4; CDR3nt: TGCGCCAGCAGCCAACAGGGACAGATTAATGAAAAACTGTTTTTT; CDR3aa: CASSQQGQINEKLFF
d_gene: TRBD2; abundance: NA; v_gene: TRBV9; j_gene: TRBJ2-5; CDR3nt: TGTGCCAGCAGCGTAGGGGGCCTCCCCTCTACTAGCGTAGAGACCCAGTACTTC; CDR3aa: CASSVGGLPSTSVETQYF
d_gene: TRBD2; abundance: NA; v_gene: TRBV29-1; j_gene: TRBJ2-1; CDR3nt: TGCAGCGTTAAGGGGACTAGCGGGGGGTCGTGGCAGTTCTTC; CDR3aa: CSVKGTSGGSWQFF
d_gene: NA; abundance: few; v_gene: TRBV7-9; j_gene: TRBJ1-5; CDR3nt: TGTGCCAGCAGCCCAGGGGAGGGTCCGGGGCCCCAGCATTTT; CDR3aa: CASSPGEGPGPQHF
d_gene: TRBD1; abundance: NA; v_gene: TRBV10-3; j_gene: TRBJ1-5; CDR3nt: TGTGCCATCTCTGACAGGGTCGATCAGCCCCAGCATTTT; CDR3aa: CAISDRVDQPQHF
d_gene: NA; abundance: once; v_gene: TRBV18; j_gene: TRBJ1-1; CDR3nt: TGTGCCAGCTCACCAAGGCGGATATTGAACACTGAAGCTTTCTTT; CDR3aa: CASSPRRILNTEAFF
d_gene: NA; abundance: NA; v_gene: TRBV4-1; j_gene: TRBJ1-5; CDR3nt: TGCGCCAGCAGCCAACAGGGATTCAATCAGCCCCAGCATTTT; CDR3aa: CASSQQGFNQPQHF
d_gene: TRBD1; abundance: NA; v_gene: TRBV15; j_gene: TRBJ2-2; CDR3nt: TGTGCCACCAGCACACGGGACAGGGGTACCGGGGAGCTGTTTTTT; CDR3aa: CATSTRDRGTGELFF
d_gene: TRBD2; abundance: NA; v_gene: TRBV5-1; j_gene: TRBJ2-7; CDR3nt: TGCGCCAGCAGCTTACAAAGCGGGGGGGTCGACGAGCAGTACTTC; CDR3aa: CASSLQSGGVDEQYF
d_gene: NA; abundance: NA; v_gene: TRBV7-2; j_gene: TRBJ2-7; CDR3nt: TGTGCCAGCAGCTTTCAATCGTCTTACAGGCACTCCTACGAGCAGTACTTC; CDR3aa: CASSFQSSYRHSYEQYF
d_gene: TRBD1; abundance: once; v_gene: TRBV6-1; j_gene: TRBJ1-2; CDR3nt: TGTGCCAGCAGTGAGTGGGGGATGGACAGGGGAGGCTACACCTTC; CDR3aa: CASSEWGMDRGGYTF
d_gene: TRBD2; abundance: NA; v_gene: TRBV2; j_gene: TRBJ2-1; CDR3nt: TGTGCCAGCAGTGTGCTAGCGGGTTCCTACAATGAGCAGTTCTTC; CDR3aa: CASSVLAGSYNEQFF
d_gene: NA; abundance: NA; v_gene: TRBV7-2; j_gene: TRBJ1-2; CDR3nt: TGTGCCAGCAGCTTTCCCGGGGTGAAGGGCTACACCTTC; CDR3aa: CASSFPGVKGYTF
d_gene: NA; abundance: NA; v_gene: TRBV6-1; j_gene: TRBJ2-7; CDR3nt: TGTGCCAGCAACTCGTGGTCTGGCAGCGCCTACGAGCAGTACTTC; CDR3aa: CASNSWSGSAYEQYF
d_gene: NA; abundance: NA; v_gene: TRBV7-2; j_gene: TRBJ2-7; CDR3nt: TGTGCCAGCAGCTTAGATGGGGGCATCGAGCAGTACTTC; CDR3aa: CASSLDGGIEQYF
d_gene: NA; abundance: NA; v_gene: TRBV4-1; j_gene: TRBJ1-2; CDR3nt: TGCGCCAGCAGCCGTTCAAGCAACTATGGCTACACCTTC; CDR3aa: CASSRSSNYGYTF
d_gene: NA; abundance: once; v_gene: TRBV7-8; j_gene: TRBJ1-3; CDR3nt: TGTGCCAGCAGGTGGGGGGGGAGTGGAAACACCATATATTTT; CDR3aa: CASRWGGSGNTIYF
d_gene: TRBD1; abundance: few; v_gene: TRBV4-1; j_gene: TRBJ1-3; CDR3nt: TGCGCCAGCAGCCCACCTCTCCGGACAGGATCGCCTCCTGGAAACACCATATATTTT; CDR3aa: CASSPPLRTGSPPGNTIYF
d_gene: NA; abundance: few; v_gene: TRBV6-1; j_gene: TRBJ1-1; CDR3nt: TGTGCCAGCACTGGACTGGGGGAGGGCACTGAAGCTTTCTTT; CDR3aa: CASTGLGEGTEAFF
d_gene: NA; abundance: NA; v_gene: TRBV4-1; j_gene: TRBJ2-3; CDR3nt: TGCGCCAGCAGCCAAGTCCCCGCAGGCCTCGACGGCACAGATACGCAGTATTTT; CDR3aa: CASSQVPAGLDGTDTQYF
d_gene: TRBD1; abundance: NA; v_gene: TRBV6-5; j_gene: TRBJ2-1; CDR3nt: TGTGCCAGCCGGGAAGGGGGCCACAACAATGAGCAGTTCTTC; CDR3aa: CASREGGHNNEQFF
d_gene: NA; abundance: few; v_gene: TRBV19; j_gene: TRBJ1-6; CDR3nt: TGTGCCAGTAGTACCCATGCAGGGATCGGTTCACCCCTCCACTTT; CDR3aa: CASSTHAGIGSPLHF
d_gene: TRBD1; abundance: once; v_gene: TRBV14; j_gene: TRBJ1-6; CDR3nt: TGTGCCAGCAGCGTCGACAGGGGCTTATTGAGTAATTCACCCCTCCACTTT; CDR3aa: CASSVDRGLLSNSPLHF
d_gene: NA; abundance: NA; v_gene: TRBV7-9; j_gene: TRBJ2-7; CDR3nt: TGTGCCAGCAGCTCCGGGGCCTACGAGCAGTACTTC; CDR3aa: CASSSGAYEQYF
d_gene: TRBD1; abundance: NA; v_gene: TRBV12-5; j_gene: TRBJ2-5; CDR3nt: TGTGCTAGTGGTTTACGCCTCGGGACAGGTGGAGAGACCCAGTACTTC; CDR3aa: CASGLRLGTGGETQYF
d_gene: NA; abundance: once; v_gene: TRBV9; j_gene: TRBJ1-5; CDR3nt: TGTGCCAGCAGCCCTACGGGGGGAGGCAATCAGCCCCAGCATTTT; CDR3aa: CASSPTGGGNQPQHF
d_gene: TRBD2; abundance: NA; v_gene: TRBV20-1; j_gene: TRBJ2-3; CDR3nt: TGCAGTGGGGGGGGGACAGATACGCAGTATTTT; CDR3aa: CSGGGTDTQYF
d_gene: NA; abundance: few; v_gene: TRBV27; j_gene: TRBJ2-4; CDR3nt: TGTGCCAGCAGGCAGGGTAGATGGGCCAAAAACATTCAGTACTTC; CDR3aa: CASRQGRWAKNIQYF
d_gene: NA; abundance: NA; v_gene: TRBV21-1; j_gene: TRBJ1-3; CDR3nt: TGTGCCAGCAGCATCGGGACTGTCTCTGGAAACACCATATATTTT; CDR3aa: CASSIGTVSGNTIYF
d_gene: TRBD1; abundance: NA; v_gene: TRBV4-1; j_gene: TRBJ2-3; CDR3nt: TGCGCCAGCAGCCAAGATAAGGGGGCCTCAGATACGCAGTATTTT; CDR3aa: CASSQDKGASDTQYF
d_gene: NA; abundance: once; v_gene: TRBV5-1; j_gene: TRBJ2-5; CDR3nt: TGCGCCAGCAGCTTGGTCGCAGTGCAAGAGACCCAGTACTTC; CDR3aa: CASSLVAVQETQYF
d_gene: NA; abundance: NA; v_gene: TRBV7-8; j_gene: TRBJ1-5; CDR3nt: TGTGCCAGCAGCCATACTCGTGGGGGAGAGGGGGTAAATCAGCCCCAGCATTTT; CDR3aa: CASSHTRGGEGVNQPQHF
d_gene: NA; abundance: few; v_gene: TRBV7-3; j_gene: TRBJ2-6; CDR3nt: TGTGCCAGCAGCTTAACCCTCCCGGGACTTGTCTCTGGGGCCAACGTCCTGACTTTC; CDR3aa: CASSLTLPGLVSGANVLTF
d_gene: NA; abundance: NA; v_gene: TRBV28; j_gene: TRBJ1-2; CDR3nt: TGTGCCACCAAGGAGGAAGGCTACACCTTC; CDR3aa: CATKEEGYTF
d_gene: NA; abundance: NA; v_gene: TRBV29-1; j_gene: TRBJ1-4; CDR3nt: TGCAGCGTCGGGGACATCTCTCTTGAAAAACTGTTTTTT; CDR3aa: CSVGDISLEKLFF
d_gene: NA; abundance: NA; v_gene: TRBV5-1; j_gene: TRBJ2-5; CDR3nt: TGCGCCAGCAGCTTGGGCTATCCAGAGACCCAGTACTTC; CDR3aa: CASSLGYPETQYF
d_gene: TRBD1; abundance: few; v_gene: TRBV19; j_gene: TRBJ1-6; CDR3nt: TGTGCCAGCTCGACAGGACAGGGGGTCGGTTCACCCCTCCACTTT; CDR3aa: CASSTGQGVGSPLHF
d_gene: NA; abundance: NA; v_gene: TRBV7-9; j_gene: TRBJ2-3; CDR3nt: TGTGCCAGCAGCTTAGGAGGTTCCGCAGATACGCAGTATTTT; CDR3aa: CASSLGGSADTQYF
d_gene: TRBD2; abundance: NA; v_gene: TRBV7-2; j_gene: TRBJ2-5; CDR3nt: TGTGCCAGCAGCTTAGCAGCGGGGGGGGGACAAGAGACCCAGTACTTC; CDR3aa: CASSLAAGGGQETQYF
d_gene: NA; abundance: NA; v_gene: TRBV6-5; j_gene: TRBJ1-1; CDR3nt: TGTGCCAGCAGCCTAGTAAAAGCTTTCTTT; CDR3aa: CASSLVKAFF
d_gene: NA; abundance: NA; v_gene: TRBV4-3; j_gene: TRBJ2-1; CDR3nt: TGCGCCAGCAGCCCTACTCTAGGGGGGAGGGGGCAGTTCTTC; CDR3aa: CASSPTLGGRGQFF
d_gene: NA; abundance: NA; v_gene: TRBV6-5; j_gene: TRBJ2-5; CDR3nt: TGTGCCAGCAGTTATGTGCAGGGGCTGGAGACCCAGTACTTC; CDR3aa: CASSYVQGLETQYF
d_gene: TRBD2; abundance: NA; v_gene: TRBV4-3; j_gene: TRBJ2-1; CDR3nt: TGCGCCAGCAGCGGCGGGGGGGACGCCTACAATGAGCAGTTCTTC; CDR3aa: CASSGGGDAYNEQFF
d_gene: NA; abundance: NA; v_gene: TRBV6-6; j_gene: TRBJ1-5; CDR3nt: TGTGCCAGCAGCCTGGACAGACCAAGCAATCAGCCCCAGCATTTT; CDR3aa: CASSLDRPSNQPQHF
d_gene: NA; abundance: NA; v_gene: TRBV5-5; j_gene: TRBJ1-2; CDR3nt: TGTGCCAGCAGCTTGTCGGGGAGCTATGGCTACACCTTC; CDR3aa: CASSLSGSYGYTF